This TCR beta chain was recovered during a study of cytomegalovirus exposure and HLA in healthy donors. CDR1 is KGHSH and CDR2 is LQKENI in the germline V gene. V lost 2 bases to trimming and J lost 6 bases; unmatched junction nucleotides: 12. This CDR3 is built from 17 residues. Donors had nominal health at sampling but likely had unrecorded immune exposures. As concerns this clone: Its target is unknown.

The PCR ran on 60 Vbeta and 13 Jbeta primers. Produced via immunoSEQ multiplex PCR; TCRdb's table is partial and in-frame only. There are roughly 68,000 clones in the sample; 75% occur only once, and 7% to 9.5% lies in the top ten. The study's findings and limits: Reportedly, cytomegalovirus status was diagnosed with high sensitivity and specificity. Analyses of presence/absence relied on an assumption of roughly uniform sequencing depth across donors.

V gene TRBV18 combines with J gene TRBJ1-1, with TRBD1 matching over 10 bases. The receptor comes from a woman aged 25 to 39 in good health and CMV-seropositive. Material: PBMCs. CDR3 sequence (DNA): TGTGCCAGCTCACCATATGGCGCAAGGGACAGGGGCCCTGAAGCTTTCTTT. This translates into CASSPYGARDRGPEAFF.